One and the same sample provided the 26 T cell receptor beta chains below, sequenced in a study of siplizumab effects on memory and regulatory T cells. This table comes from immunoSEQ multiplex PCR, and its TCRdb copy is limited to in-frame clones, with some not included. The sample carries 7,000 or so clones, around 33% recorded once. Mixed lymphocyte reaction cells underwent more than five days of coculture at 37°C. Their antigen targets remain unknown. Sequencing was carried out using CFSE-low (dividing) CD8+ T cells sorted from an allogeneic mixed lymphocyte reaction. The origin of the receptors is a human donor in good health; the cells came from an allogeneic mixed lymphocyte reaction.

The chain combines TRBV27 with TRBJ2-2, with D possibly being TRBD1 (6 bases). The V end lost 5 bases, the J end lost 7 bases, and 14 bases lay between the germline ends. This CDR3 spans 14 amino acids. Germline V CDR1 and CDR2: MNHEY, SMNVEV (reference sequence). The CDR3 DNA follows: TGTGCCAGCAGTATTCAGGGGTACAGCGGGGAGCTGTTTTTT. This encodes CASSIQGYSGELFF.

The chain links TRBV6-1 to TRBJ2-3; D remains ambiguous. V lost 3 bases, J lost 2 bases, and 9 bases lay in between. This CDR3 region has 14 residues. From germline, CDR1 is MNHNS and CDR2 SASEGT. In DNA, the CDR3 is TGTGCCAGCAGTGAGAGCCCTTCCACAGATACGCAGTATTTT. This sequence encodes CASSESPSTDTQYF.

This clone is medium-sized by share. The genes are TRBV27 and TRBJ1-6, with TRBD1 as a possible D gene (6 bases). CDR3 size: 14 residues. Germline CDR1 MNHEY, CDR2 SMNVEV (reference sequence). With 7 bases removed from V and 7 bases from J, the gap between germline ends came to 14 bases. CDR3 in DNA: TGTGCCAGCAAAATACAGGGACGAAATTCACCCCTCCACTTT. It translates to CASKIQGRNSPLHF.

This clone was counted a few times. The chain uses TRBV5-1 and TRBJ1-1; possibly TRBD1 for D (5 bases). The CDR3 spans 15 residues. The germline V gene encodes CDR1 SGHRS and CDR2 YFSETQ. The ends were cut back, 0 bases at V and 3 bases at J, with 12 bases in the middle. The CDR3 DNA follows: TGCGCCAGCAGCTTGGGACAGAGCTCTTACACTGAAGCTTTCTTT. As protein: CASSLGQSSYTEAFF.

This chain joins TRBV5-6 and TRBJ2-7; no firm D call. The CDR3 is made up of 14 amino acids. Germline loops: CDR1 SGHDT, CDR2 YYEEEE. V lost 3 bases and J 2 bases, leaving 12 bases between the germline ends. The CDR3 protein is CASSSETPTYEQYF. CDR3 sequence (DNA): TGTGCCAGCAGCTCGGAGACCCCGACCTACGAGCAGTACTTC.

This clone is medium-sized in the sample. Other DNA sequences in this specimen translate into the identical CDR3. The J gene is TRBJ1-5, the V gene TRBV27; the D gene is possibly TRBD1 (6 bases). With 3 bases removed from V and 4 bases from J, the gap between germline ends came to 16 bases. This CDR3 contains 16 residues. The germline V gene has CDR1 MNHEY and CDR2 SMNVEV (reference sequence). The CDR3 spells CASSFGGGGGNQPQHF. The CDR3 DNA is TGTGCCAGCAGTTTCGGGGGCGGGGGAGGGAATCAGCCCCAGCATTTT.

The DNA of the CDR3 is TGTGCCAGCAGCTCCCTGGGACTAGCGGGAGCTGTGGAGACCCAGTACTTC. Residues: CASSSLGLAGAVETQYF. The gene calls are TRBV21-1 and TRBJ2-5; the table names TRBD2, a call not compared with the DNA. TRBV21-1 is listed as a pseudogene. The CDR3 runs to 17 residues.

This clone is medium-sized in the sample. This chain joins TRBV5-1 and TRBJ2-7; D is unclear. From germline, CDR1 is SGHRS and CDR2 YFSETQ. The CDR3 loop spans 13 amino acids. V dropped 7 bases and J dropped 0 bases, with 11 bases sitting between them. DNA for the CDR3: TGCGCCAGCCGTGGCGAGAGCTCCTACGAGCAGTACTTC. This codes for CASRGESSYEQYF. Supplemented by reference TRBV5-1 and TRBJ2-7, the full variable domain reads KAGVTQTPRYLIKTRGQQVTLSCSPISGHRSVSWYQQTPGQGLQFLFEYFSETQRNKGNFPGRFSGRQFSNSRSEMNVSTLELGDSALYLCASRGESSYEQYFGPGTRLTVT.

V usage is TRBV2 and J usage is TRBJ2-7; D might be TRBD2 (5 bases). This CDR3 comprises 15 residues. V was trimmed by 4 bases and J by 2 bases, leaving 15 bases between them. Germline values: CDR1 SNHLY, CDR2 FYNNEI. As DNA, the CDR3 is TGTGCCAGCAGTGGAGGGATGACCGACCCCTACGAGCAGTACTTC. It specifies CASSGGMTDPYEQYF.

As DNA, the CDR3 is TGTGCCAGCAGTCAGGGAGGTTCCTATGGCTACACCTTC. It is translated as CASSQGGSYGYTF. The rearrangement links TRBV5-4 to TRBJ1-2; maybe TRBD1 (5 bases). The CDR3 extends over 13 amino acids. Trimming removed 5 bases at V and 4 bases at J, with 12 bases between. Germline V gene lookup returns CDR1 SGHNT and CDR2 YYREEE (reference sequence).

This clone is medium-sized by share. The genes are TRBV7-8 and TRBJ2-7; maybe TRBD1 (5 bases). The germline V and J ends were trimmed by 1 base and 2 bases, with 12 bases remaining between them. Germline CDR1 is SGHVS and CDR2 is FQNEAQ. There are 15 residues in the CDR3. In DNA, the CDR3 is TGTGCCAGCAGCTTAGTGTCAGGGCCCACCTACGAGCAGTACTTC. Its protein is CASSLVSGPTYEQYF.

V is TRBV5-6 and J is TRBJ2-7; no clear D. The CDR3 extends over 14 amino acids. Germline V lookup: CDR1 SGHDT, CDR2 YYEEEE. The V end lost 0 bases, the J end lost 0 bases, and 7 bases lay between the germline ends. The CDR3 nucleotides read TGTGCCAGCAGCTTGGGTGGAAGCTCCTACGAGCAGTACTTC. It translates to CASSLGGSSYEQYF.

This clone is judged medium-sized. This chain links TRBV19 with TRBJ2-7; D is tentatively TRBD1 or TRBD2 (5 bases each). Germline V gene data show CDR1 as LNHDA and CDR2 as SQIVND (reference sequence). V was trimmed by 3 bases and J by 6 bases, leaving 15 bases between them. This CDR3 contains 14 residues. The CDR3 loop is CASSIGSPGPEQYF. DNA for the CDR3: TGTGCCAGTAGTATTGGTTCGCCGGGGCCCGAGCAGTACTTC. Full variable domain (outside the CDR3, taken from reference TRBV19 and TRBJ2-7): DGGITQSPKYLFRKEGQNVTLSCEQNLNHDAMYWYRQDPGQGLRLIYYSQIVNDFQKGDIAEGYSVSREKKESFPLTVTSAQKNPTAFYLCASSIGSPGPEQYFGPGTRLTVT.

A few counts support this clone. The chain combines TRBV15 with TRBJ2-3; 10 nucleotides match TRBD2. Trimming removed 1 base from V and 2 bases from J; junction bases left unmatched: 3. This CDR3 is 16 amino acids long. Germline loops: CDR1 LNHNV, CDR2 YYDKDF (reference sequence). CDR3 protein: CATSRGTSGPTDTQYF. In nucleotides, the CDR3 is TGTGCCACCAGCAGAGGGACTAGCGGACCCACAGATACGCAGTATTTT.

Comments on this clone: One end of the junction varies from germline; a read error may be responsible. The chain employs TRBV6-1 and TRBJ2-2; D uncertain. Germline V gene data show CDR1 as MNHNS and CDR2 as SASEGT. The CDR3 spans 17 residues. The CDR3 DNA follows: TGTGCCATCAGTGAGCTCGACGCCTCGAAGGACACCGGGGAGCTGTTTTTT. Residues: CAISELDASKDTGELFF.

This clone was seen a handful of times. This chain links TRBV30 with TRBJ2-1; D gene ambiguous. Germline-derived CDR1 and CDR2 are GTSNPN and SVGIG (reference sequence). The CDR3 runs to 13 residues. V was cut by 3 bases and J by 8 bases, with 14 bases left in between. The CDR3 is CAWSSSSPDEQFF. The DNA of the CDR3 is TGTGCCTGGAGCAGCTCGTCCCCGGATGAGCAGTTCTTC.

This clone has just a few counts. V usage is TRBV7-9 and J usage is TRBJ2-1; 15 nucleotides match TRBD2. Looked up from germline, CDR1 is SEHNR and CDR2 is FQNEAQ (reference sequence). The CDR3 is 17 residues long. Trimming removed 5 bases from V and 4 bases from J; junction bases left unmatched: 6. The CDR3 reads CASSPGLAGGLYNEQFF. The CDR3 nucleotides are TGTGCCAGCAGCCCAGGACTAGCGGGAGGGCTTTACAATGAGCAGTTCTTC.

The chain joins TRBV19 to TRBJ2-7; TRBD1 might be the D (6 bases). The V end was cut by 2 bases, the J end by 2 bases, with 13 bases between. The CDR3 covers 15 residues. CDR1 is LNHDA and CDR2 is SQIVND in the germline V gene (reference sequence). The CDR3 loop is CASSIKADRPYEQYF. The CDR3 DNA sequence: TGTGCCAGTAGTATAAAAGCCGACAGGCCCTACGAGCAGTACTTC. The full variable domain, with the rest looked up from reference TRBV19 and TRBJ2-7, is DGGITQSPKYLFRKEGQNVTLSCEQNLNHDAMYWYRQDPGQGLRLIYYSQIVNDFQKGDIAEGYSVSREKKESFPLTVTSAQKNPTAFYLCASSIKADRPYEQYFGPGTRLTVT.

About this clone: Germline is not matched at one junction end, which may reflect a read error. This chain uses TRBV10-3 with TRBJ2-2; D call uncertain. Germline CDR1 ENHRY, CDR2 SYGVKD. The CDR3 loop spans 14 amino acids. The CDR3 reads CASSYSLTAGELFF. The CDR3 DNA reads TGTGCCAGCAGTTACTCTCTGACGGCTGGGGAGCTGTTTTTT.

This clone is labeled medium-sized. The V gene is TRBV19, the J gene TRBJ1-1; D is uncertain. CDR3 length: 13 residues. CDR1 is LNHDA and CDR2 is SQIVND in the germline V gene (reference sequence). Trimming pared 3 bases from V and 0 bases from J, leaving 5 bases between. The CDR3: CASSIWMNTEAFF. For the CDR3, the DNA is TGTGCCAGTAGTATTTGGATGAACACTGAAGCTTTCTTT.

The count of this clone is one. This chain's CDR3 is CASSLAAGTGVYEQYF. Written as DNA, the CDR3 is TGTGCCAGCAGCTTAGCCGCCGGGACAGGGGTTTACGAGCAGTACTTC. The chain has TRBV11-1 and TRBJ2-7; TRBD1 aligns across 10 bases. Germline V CDR1 and CDR2: SGHAT, FQDESV (reference sequence). The V segment lost 0 bases and the J segment 4 bases; nucleotides outside the gene matches: 6. The CDR3 covers 16 residues.

The rearrangement uses TRBV7-3 and TRBJ2-1; TRBD1 matches at 7 bases. The junction had 8 bases not matched to a gene; V was cut back by 2 bases and J by 7 bases. Germline CDR1 SGHTA, CDR2 FQGTGA. The CDR3 loop spans 15 amino acids. The CDR3 DNA reads as TGTGCCAGCAGCTTAGCTCGGGACAGCCTAAATGAGCAGTTCTTC. It yields the protein CASSLARDSLNEQFF.

This clone was seen only a few times. V and J are TRBV5-1 and TRBJ1-2; D is uncertain. Deletions cut 4 bases from V and 6 bases from J, with 19 bases between. Germline V lookup: CDR1 SGHRS, CDR2 YFSETQ. The CDR3 spans 15 residues. The CDR3 sequence is CASSLEIGDWDGYTF. The CDR3 DNA is TGCGCCAGCAGCCTCGAGATAGGTGACTGGGATGGCTACACCTTC.

This clone has just one count. This chain joins TRBV2 and TRBJ2-3; 11 nucleotides line up with TRBD2. Trimming took 4 bases from V and 5 from J; bases not matched to a gene: 2. Germline V gene lookup returns CDR1 SNHLY and CDR2 FYNNEI. The CDR3 runs 14 residues. The CDR3 protein is CASSALAGEDTQYF. CDR3 nucleotides: TGTGCCAGCAGTGCACTAGCGGGAGAAGATACGCAGTATTTT. The entire variable domain, with the rest obtained from reference TRBV2 and TRBJ2-3, is as follows: EPEVTQTPSHQVTQMGQEVILRCVPISNHLYFYWYRQILGQKVEFLVSFYNNEISEKSEIFDDQFSVERPDGSNFTLKIRSTKLEDSAMYFCASSALAGEDTQYFGPGTRLTVL.

The chain combines TRBV5-1 with TRBJ2-5; D gene uncertain. Trimming cost V 3 bases and J 0 bases, with 9 bases left between them. CDR1 and CDR2 (germline): SGHRS, YFSETQ. This CDR3 region has 14 residues. The CDR3 coding sequence is TGCGCCAGCAGCTCCATTGGAAACCAAGAGACCCAGTACTTC. It yields the protein CASSSIGNQETQYF.

With regard to this clone: In the same sample, other DNA sequences code for this CDR3. The V gene is TRBV2, the J gene TRBJ2-3; 10 bases align to TRBD2. Per germline, CDR1 SNHLY and CDR2 FYNNEI. CDR3 length: 18 residues. V was pared by 2 bases and J by 0 bases, with 8 bases of the junction left unmatched. CDR3 loop: CASSEFVGLAASTDTQYF. The CDR3 DNA reads TGTGCCAGCAGTGAATTCGTAGGACTAGCGGCCAGCACAGATACGCAGTATTTT.